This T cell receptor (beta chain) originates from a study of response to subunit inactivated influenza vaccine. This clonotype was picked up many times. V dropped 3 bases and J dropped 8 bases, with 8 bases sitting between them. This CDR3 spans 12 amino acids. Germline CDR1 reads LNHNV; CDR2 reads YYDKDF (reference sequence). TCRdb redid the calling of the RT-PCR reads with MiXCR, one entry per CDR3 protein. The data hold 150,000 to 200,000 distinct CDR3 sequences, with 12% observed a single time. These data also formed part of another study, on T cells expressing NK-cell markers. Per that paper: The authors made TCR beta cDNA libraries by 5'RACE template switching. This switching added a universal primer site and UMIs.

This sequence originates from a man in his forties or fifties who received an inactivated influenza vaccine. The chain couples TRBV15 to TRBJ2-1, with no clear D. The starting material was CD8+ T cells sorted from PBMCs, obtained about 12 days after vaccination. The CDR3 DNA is TGTGCCACCAGCAGGCTGTACGATGAGCAGTTCTTC. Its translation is CATSRLYDEQFF.